This T cell receptor (beta chain) was captured in a study of blood T cell repertoires in COVID-19 (dated by TCRdb to about 2020). Looking at the study overall: Collaborator samples came from the United States, Italy and Spain and covered acute and convalescent phases of COVID-19. The material from the prospective study consisted of cDNA or gDNA derived from T cells, B-cell-depleted T cells, or PBMCs. The dataset comprised deeply sampled blood TCRbeta repertoires from subjects exposed to, actively infected with, or recovered from COVID-19. The repertoires were released in a freely available public database intended as a resource for research on the immune response to SARS-CoV-2. Samples were obtained from the ongoing ImmuneRACE study (first 160 participants) and from roughly 1,300 subjects provided by 6 global collaborators. A de-identified subject ID, COVID-19 status, age in years and sex were almost always included in the sample metadata. HLA class I and class II types, where available, came from metadata supplied by the sample provider rather than from assay-based typing.

CDR1 SQVTM and CDR2 ANQGSEA are derived from the germline V gene. After removal of 7 bases from V and 4 bases from J, the junction retains 15 bases not matched to a gene. The CDR3 holds 15 amino acids from the cysteine to the phenylalanine. Only the CDR3 part of the read is kept: 45 bases, read in frame from the first base. In regard to this clone: Its antigen has not been determined. Base-call qualities are not available, and no considerably larger clone is one nucleotide away.

Participants in the prospective study were enrolled through a virtual design, were aged roughly 18 to 90 years, and lived in 24 United States geographic areas. To assign participants to cohorts, the prospective study relied on clinical history that participants themselves reported in a screening survey and a study questionnaire. Recovered participants in ImmuneRACE Cohort 3 were defined as having two consecutive negative NP/OP PCR tests, clearance from a healthcare professional, or resolution of symptoms. Mobile phlebotomists in the prospective study collected whole blood, serum and a nasopharyngeal or oropharyngeal swab from every participant. Additional blood draws and questionnaires over an approximately two-month period could optionally be provided by prospective study participants. Blood samples from the prospective study were shipped frozen or at room temperature prior to DNA extraction.

TCRbeta CDR3 regions were amplified from genomic DNA using the immunoSEQ Assay, a bias-controlled multiplex PCR. On the study's bioinformatics: Within the assay, amplification of reference gene primers was used to estimate how many nucleated cells each sample contained. To quantify the absolute abundance of each unique TCRbeta CDR3 rearrangement, sequence reads were collapsed and filtered. For each sample, productive Simpson clonality was calculated by taking the square root of Simpson's diversity index across productive rearrangements. The table comes from immuneACCESS by way of TCRdb, which keeps in-frame sequences with V and J called. Part of the clones is missing from these tables; in studies checked, under half for an unresolved V gene and the rest for unknown reasons. V and J calls and clone size come straight from that table; D and trimming were deduced from the DNA. In this sample the table shows 100,000 or so clones, approximately 86% of which occur a single time. Roughly 2.7% of the sample lies in the top ten.

General study outcomes and caveats: How much clinical and demographic metadata was included differed by source and by participant, and the metadata was provided uncurated.

Material for sequencing was PBMCs or T cells enriched from blood (not recorded which). The rearranged chain carries TRBV29-1 and TRBJ1-2; TRBD1 aligns with 7 central bases. The sequence was collected from a woman between 50 and 59 years old who had recovered from COVID-19. The CDR3 protein is CSAQTGTARVYGYTF. The DNA is TGCAGCGCCCAAACCGGGACAGCCCGGGTCTATGGCTACACCTTC.